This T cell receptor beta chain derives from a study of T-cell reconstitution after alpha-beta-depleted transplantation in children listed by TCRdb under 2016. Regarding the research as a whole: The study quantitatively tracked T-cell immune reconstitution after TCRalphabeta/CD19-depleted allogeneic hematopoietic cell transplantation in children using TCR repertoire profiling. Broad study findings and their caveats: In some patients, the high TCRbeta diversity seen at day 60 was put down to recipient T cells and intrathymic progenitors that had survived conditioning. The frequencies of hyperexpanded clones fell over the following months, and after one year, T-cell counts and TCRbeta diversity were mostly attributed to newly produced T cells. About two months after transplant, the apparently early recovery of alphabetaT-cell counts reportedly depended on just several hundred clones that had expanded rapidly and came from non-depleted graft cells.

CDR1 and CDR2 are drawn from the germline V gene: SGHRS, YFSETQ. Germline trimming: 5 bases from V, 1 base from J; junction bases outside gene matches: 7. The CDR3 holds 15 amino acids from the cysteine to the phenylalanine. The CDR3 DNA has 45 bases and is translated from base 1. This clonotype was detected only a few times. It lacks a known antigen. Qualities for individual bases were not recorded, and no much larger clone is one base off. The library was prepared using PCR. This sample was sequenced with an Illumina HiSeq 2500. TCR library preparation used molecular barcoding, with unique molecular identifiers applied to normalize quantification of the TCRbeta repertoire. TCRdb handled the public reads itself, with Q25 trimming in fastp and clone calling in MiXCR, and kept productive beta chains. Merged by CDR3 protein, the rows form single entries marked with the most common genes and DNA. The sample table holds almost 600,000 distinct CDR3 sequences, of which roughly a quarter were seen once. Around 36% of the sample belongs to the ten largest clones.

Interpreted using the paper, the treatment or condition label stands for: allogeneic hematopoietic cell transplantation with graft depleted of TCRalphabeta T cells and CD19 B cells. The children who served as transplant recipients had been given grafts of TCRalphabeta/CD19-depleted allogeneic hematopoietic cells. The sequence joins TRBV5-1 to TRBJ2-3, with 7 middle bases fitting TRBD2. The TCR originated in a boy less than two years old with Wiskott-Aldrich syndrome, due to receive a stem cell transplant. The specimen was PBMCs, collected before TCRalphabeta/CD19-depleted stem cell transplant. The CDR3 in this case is CASRASGQGTDTQYF. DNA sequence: TGCGCCAGCAGGGCTAGCGGACAAGGCACAGATACGCAGTATTTT.